Presented here are 24 T cell receptor beta chains from one specimen sequenced in a study of shared clonotypes between healthy human individuals. TCRdb keeps only in-frame clones here, not all; method: immunoSEQ multiplex PCR. The sample consists of approximately 1.5 million clones, 97% to 99% of them appearing once. Sequencing was done on a sample of naive CD4+ T cells sorted from blood. This sample's subset: CD45RA+ positively selected. Source of these receptors: a young man in good health.

CDR3 bases: TGTGCCAGCAGCTTAGAAGGTGGGGACAGTGGACTGTATTTT. Its protein is CASSLEGGDSGLYF. The chain combines TRBV7-9 with TRBJ2-3; 7 positions agree with TRBD1. With 1 base clipped from V and 14 bases from J, the junction kept 12 bases outside the gene matches. Germline values: CDR1 SEHNR, CDR2 FQNEAQ (reference sequence). The CDR3 covers 14 residues.

V usage is TRBV20-1 and J usage is TRBJ2-3; D is ambiguous. Germline V gene lookup returns CDR1 DFQATT and CDR2 SNEGSKA (reference sequence). V lost 4 bases to trimming and J lost 5 bases, with 7 bases between them. CDR3 size: 11 residues. CDR3 amino acids: CSATSQDTQYF. CDR3 DNA sequence: TGCAGTGCTACGTCCCAAGATACGCAGTATTTT.

This chain links TRBV11-3 with TRBJ2-5, with TRBD1 identical over 7 bases. With V trimmed by 3 bases and J by 3 bases, 7 bases remained unmatched. The CDR3 is 15 residues long. CDR1 and CDR2 from the germline V gene are SGHNT and YENEEA. CDR3 in amino acids: CASSFGTAKKETQYF. The CDR3 coding sequence is TGTGCCAGCAGCTTCGGGACAGCGAAGAAAGAGACCCAGTACTTC.

The chain has TRBV28 and TRBJ1-5; D may be TRBD1 (6 bases). The V end lost 2 bases, the J end lost 0 bases, and 11 bases lay between the germline ends. CDR3 size: 16 residues. Germline V gene lookup returns CDR1 MDHEN and CDR2 SYDVKM. CDR3 nucleotides: TGTGCCAGCAGTTTAACGTCGGGGGCTAGCAATCAGCCCCAGCATTTT. Translation gives CASSLTSGASNQPQHF.

J is TRBJ2-5 and V is TRBV5-6; no firm D call. The ends were cut back, 3 bases at V and 5 bases at J, with 11 bases in the middle. Germline CDR1 is SGHDT and CDR2 is YYEEEE. There are 13 residues in the CDR3. CDR3 sequence reads: CASSSQGAETQYF. Written as DNA, the CDR3 is TGTGCCAGCAGCTCCCAAGGTGCGGAGACCCAGTACTTC.

This chain uses TRBV5-1 with TRBJ2-4, with D tentatively TRBD1 or TRBD2 (5 bases each). This CDR3 is built from 15 residues. From germline, CDR1 is SGHRS and CDR2 YFSETQ. Trimming pared 2 bases from V and 8 bases from J, leaving 17 bases between. Written as DNA, the CDR3 is TGCGCCAGCAGCTTCACCGGGACCCAAGATGACATTCAGTACTTC. Its translation is CASSFTGTQDDIQYF.

V and J are TRBV5-8 and TRBJ1-5; D ambiguous. Trimming left V 0 bases short and J 1 base short, with 8 bases between. The germline gives CDR1 SGHTS, CDR2 YDEGEE. CDR3 length: 15 amino acids. The CDR3 region is CASSLGMYSNQPQHF. DNA for the CDR3: TGTGCCAGCAGCTTGGGGATGTACAGCAATCAGCCCCAGCATTTT.

The rearrangement uses TRBV5-1 and TRBJ1-5, with D tentatively TRBD1 (5 bases). Germline V gene sequence: CDR1 SGHRS, CDR2 YFSETQ. There are 16 residues in the CDR3. V shed 2 bases and J shed 0 bases, with 12 bases lying between them. The CDR3 sequence: CASSFEPTGSNQPQHF. CDR3 DNA sequence: TGCGCCAGCAGCTTTGAACCTACAGGTAGCAATCAGCCCCAGCATTTT.

The chain has TRBV6-4 and TRBJ2-7, with unresolved D. Looked up from germline, CDR1 is MRHNA and CDR2 is SNTAGT. This CDR3 spans 11 amino acids. Trimming removed 4 bases from V and 3 bases from J, with 4 bases in between. The CDR3: CASSALYEQYF. CDR3 coding DNA: TGTGCCAGCAGTGCCCTCTACGAGCAGTACTTC.

The chain joins TRBV11-2 to TRBJ2-1; 7 bases align to TRBD2. The CDR3 is 17 residues long. Germline loops: CDR1 SGHAT, CDR2 FQNNGV. V shed 6 bases and J 0 bases; nucleotides not matched to a gene: 11. CDR3: CASRPIRRGSSYNEQFF. CDR3 nucleotide sequence: TGTGCCAGCAGGCCCATCCGTCGCGGGAGCTCCTACAATGAGCAGTTCTTC.

The V gene is TRBV6-5, the J gene TRBJ1-5; 10 positions agree with TRBD1. The ends lost 4 bases at V and 11 bases at J; junction bases unmatched: 2. Germline lookup yields CDR1 MNHEY and CDR2 SVGAGI. This CDR3 contains 12 residues. CDR3 amino acids: CASSSGTGAQHF. Here the CDR3 DNA reads TGTGCCAGCAGTTCAGGGACAGGGGCCCAGCATTTT.

V and J are TRBV6-6 and TRBJ2-1, with D tentatively TRBD1 or TRBD2 (5 bases each). Trimming removed 0 bases from V and 2 bases from J, with 11 bases in between. In germline, CDR1 is MNHNY, CDR2 SVGAGI (reference sequence). CDR3 length: 16 residues. CDR3 sequence (DNA): TGTGCCAGCAGTTACTCGGCCCGAGGGGCCTACAATGAGCAGTTCTTC. Translation gives CASSYSARGAYNEQFF.

The chain recombines TRBV28 with TRBJ2-7; either TRBD1 or TRBD2 may fit D (5 bases each). Germline V gives CDR1 MDHEN, CDR2 SYDVKM. The CDR3 totals 19 residues. The V gene lost 6 bases and the J gene lost 0 bases, with 27 bases spanning the gap. The CDR3 loop reads CASSESPYRGRSSSYEQYF. The CDR3 DNA reads TGTGCCAGCAGCGAAAGCCCGTACCGGGGACGGAGTAGCTCCTACGAGCAGTACTTC. Based on the CDR3 plus reference TRBV28 and TRBJ2-7, the full variable domain is DVKVTQSSRYLVKRTGEKVFLECVQDMDHENMFWYRQDPGLGLRLIYFSYDVKMKEKGDIPEGYSVSREKKERFSLILESASTNQTSMYLCASSESPYRGRSSSYEQYFGPGTRLTVT.

The rearrangement joins TRBV5-8 to TRBJ2-7; 14 nucleotides align to TRBD2. This CDR3 has 18 residues. Germline V gene lookup returns CDR1 SGHTS and CDR2 YDEGEE. With 4 bases clipped from V and 4 bases from J, the junction kept 13 bases outside the gene matches. The CDR3 is CASSAAGTSGSWLYEQYF. The CDR3 DNA sequence: TGTGCCAGCAGCGCAGCCGGGACTAGCGGGAGTTGGTTGTACGAGCAGTACTTC.

The chain recombines TRBV5-4 with TRBJ1-5, with D hard to call. The CDR3 extends over 15 amino acids. The ends were cut back, 5 bases at V and 1 base at J, with 13 bases in the middle. Germline assignment: CDR1 SGHNT and CDR2 YYREEE (reference sequence). The CDR3 coding sequence is TGTGCCAGCAGTTTCGGGTCCCTAAGCAATCAGCCCCAGCATTTT. Amino acid sequence: CASSFGSLSNQPQHF. The full variable domain, completed using reference TRBV5-4 and TRBJ1-5, is ETGVTQSPTHLIKTRGQQVTLRCSSQSGHNTVSWYQQALGQGPQFIFQYYREEENGRGNFPPRFSGLQFPNYSSELNVNALELDDSALYLCASSFGSLSNQPQHFGDGTRLSIL.

This chain uses TRBV5-1 with TRBJ2-2, with unresolved D. Trimming removed 7 bases at V and 0 bases at J, with 10 bases between. Germline V gene sequence: CDR1 SGHRS, CDR2 YFSETQ. There are 14 residues in the CDR3. The CDR3 region is CASLTDTNTGELFF. The CDR3 coding sequence is TGCGCCAGCCTAACAGATACGAACACCGGGGAGCTGTTTTTT.

The rearrangement links TRBV14 to TRBJ2-7, with TRBD1 matching over 8 bases. V trimming: 4 bases; J trimming: 7 bases; junction bases outside the gene matches: 9. CDR1 and CDR2 from the germline V gene are SGHDN and FVKESK. There are 14 residues in the CDR3. CDR3 region: CASSPSGQAGEQYF. The CDR3 DNA follows: TGTGCCAGCAGCCCCTCGGGACAGGCCGGGGAGCAGTACTTC.

The gene calls are TRBV10-3 and TRBJ1-2, with TRBD1 matching over 8 bases. The junction had 4 bases not matched to a gene; V was cut back by 7 bases and J by 3 bases. This CDR3 spans 13 amino acids. Germline V CDR1 and CDR2: ENHRY, SYGVKD. The DNA of the CDR3 is TGTGCCATCACCGCAGGGGGCCACTATGGCTACACCTTC. It yields the protein CAITAGGHYGYTF.

The gene calls are TRBV14 and TRBJ2-2; 9 positions match TRBD2. The CDR3 runs to 19 residues. Germline V gene data show CDR1 as SGHDN and CDR2 as FVKESK. V trimming: 1 base; J trimming: 1 base; junction bases outside the gene matches: 10. CDR3 in amino acids: CASSQVAGGPHWNTGELFF. The CDR3 bases are TGTGCCAGCAGCCAAGTCGCGGGAGGGCCTCATTGGAACACCGGGGAGCTGTTTTTT.

The chain combines TRBV7-2 with TRBJ2-2; 8 nucleotides line up with TRBD1. CDR3 length: 14 residues. Looked up from germline, CDR1 is SGHTA and CDR2 is FQGNSA. The trim removed 5 bases at V and 6 bases at J, leaving 5 bases unmatched. In DNA form, the CDR3 reads TGTGCCAGCAGCCCGGACAGGGAACCCGGGGAGCTGTTTTTT. It translates to CASSPDREPGELFF.

The chain couples TRBV10-3 to TRBJ2-7; D is perhaps TRBD1 (6 bases). CDR1 ENHRY and CDR2 SYGVKD come from the germline V gene. Trimming stripped 10 bases from V and 1 base from J, with 11 bases between. This CDR3 is 12 amino acids long. CDR3 residues: CASTDSSYEQYF. CDR3 DNA sequence: TGTGCCAGCACGGACAGTTCCTACGAGCAGTACTTC.

V and J are TRBV6-5 and TRBJ2-7; 12 bases agree with TRBD1. Germline trimming cut 5 bases from V and 7 bases from J; bases unmatched to any gene: 9. The germline CDR1 and CDR2 sequences are MNHEY and SVGAGI. The CDR3 length is 15 residues. The CDR3 loop is CASSPRDRGRWEQYF. The CDR3 bases are TGTGCCAGCAGTCCGCGGGACAGGGGGCGGTGGGAGCAGTACTTC.

The chain links TRBV7-3 to TRBJ2-5; D may be TRBD2 (5 bases). This CDR3 is 13 amino acids long. Deletions cut 5 bases from V and 4 bases from J, with 11 bases between. CDR1 is SGHTA and CDR2 is FQGTGA in the germline V gene. CDR3: CASSPAEGETQYF. The CDR3 DNA reads TGTGCCAGCAGCCCTGCCGAGGGAGAGACCCAGTACTTC. The entire variable domain, with the rest obtained from reference TRBV7-3 and TRBJ2-5, is as follows: GAGVSQTPSNKVTEKGKYVELRCDPISGHTALYWYRQSLGQGPEFLIYFQGTGAADDSGLPNDRFFAVRPEGSVSTLKIQRTERGDSAVYLCASSPAEGETQYFGPGTRLLVL.

This chain uses TRBV28 with TRBJ2-5, with 13 nucleotides matching TRBD2. V lost 2 bases and J lost 3; bases outside the gene matches: 9. Germline assignment: CDR1 MDHEN and CDR2 SYDVKM. CDR3 length equals 18 residues. This CDR3 reads CASSLLGLAGVIEETQYF. The CDR3 region has the DNA TGTGCCAGCAGTTTACTCGGACTAGCGGGAGTAATCGAAGAGACCCAGTACTTC. The whole variable domain, filled in from reference TRBV28 and TRBJ2-5, reads DVKVTQSSRYLVKRTGEKVFLECVQDMDHENMFWYRQDPGLGLRLIYFSYDVKMKEKGDIPEGYSVSREKKERFSLILESASTNQTSMYLCASSLLGLAGVIEETQYFGPGTRLLVL.